The sequence of this T cell receptor (beta chain) was determined in a study of T cell responses to AZD1222 COVID-19 vaccine. Looking at the study overall: Second doses at about 4 or about 12 weeks were pooled.

Study-wide points: Just six AZD1222 recipients tested seropositive at baseline. Two AZD1222 administrations were followed by greater Spike-specific TCR breadth and depth.

Here immunoSEQ multiplex PCR was the method, and the copy in TCRdb shows in-frame clones only, minus some. The table shows some 130,000 clones, with 80% to 95% occurring only once. This clone occurred a few times. What it recognizes is unknown. Sample: peripheral blood, taken on day 0 of AZD1222 vaccination. This receptor was obtained from an adult in good health.

This CDR3 is CASSLEVGGYTF. The CDR3 DNA follows: TGTGCCAGCAGCTTGGAAGTAGGTGGCTACACCTTC. The chain uses TRBV5-8 and TRBJ1-2; D is ambiguous. Trimming took 0 bases from V and 7 from J, leaving 7 bases between them. The CDR3 is 12 residues long. The V gene's germline CDR1 is SGHTS and CDR2 YDEGEE.